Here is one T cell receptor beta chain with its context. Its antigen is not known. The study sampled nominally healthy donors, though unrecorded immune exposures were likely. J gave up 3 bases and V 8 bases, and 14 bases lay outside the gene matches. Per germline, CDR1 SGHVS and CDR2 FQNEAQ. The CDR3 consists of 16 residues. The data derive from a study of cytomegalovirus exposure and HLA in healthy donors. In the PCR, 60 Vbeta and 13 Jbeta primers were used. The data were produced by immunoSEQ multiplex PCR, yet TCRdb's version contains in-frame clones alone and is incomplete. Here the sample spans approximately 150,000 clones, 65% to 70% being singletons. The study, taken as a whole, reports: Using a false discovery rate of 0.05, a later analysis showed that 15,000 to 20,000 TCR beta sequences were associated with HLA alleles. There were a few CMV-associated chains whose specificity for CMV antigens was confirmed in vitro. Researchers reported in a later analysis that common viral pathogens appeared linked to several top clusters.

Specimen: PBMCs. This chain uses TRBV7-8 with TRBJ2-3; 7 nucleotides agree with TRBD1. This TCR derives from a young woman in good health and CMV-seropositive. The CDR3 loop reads CASGKGRQGRTDTQYF. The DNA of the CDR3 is TGTGCCAGCGGCAAAGGAAGACAGGGAAGGACAGATACGCAGTATTTT.